This T cell receptor beta chain is drawn from a study of cytomegalovirus exposure and HLA in healthy donors. The CDR3 has 14 residues. V was pared by 8 bases and J by 4 bases, with 7 bases of the junction left unmatched. Germline CDR1 is SNHLY and CDR2 is FYNNEI. 60 Vbeta and 13 Jbeta primers were used in PCR. Per the study methods: The count from a later analysis was about 80 million unique TCR beta chains, 9 million to 12 million of them shared. The repertoire was sequenced with immunoSEQ multiplex PCR; TCRdb's copy has only in-frame clones and lacks some. The D gene and trimming were derived from the DNA, and the V and J assignments and clone size from that table. This sample contains around 40,000 clones.

The V gene is TRBV2, the J gene TRBJ2-7; the match to TRBD1 covers 11 bases. The TCR originated in a man aged 25-40 years in good health and CMV-seronegative. The sequenced sample was PBMCs. CDR3 in DNA: TGTGCCAGCCTAGGACAGGGGGCTTTATACGAGCAGTACTTC. This translates into CASLGQGALYEQYF.